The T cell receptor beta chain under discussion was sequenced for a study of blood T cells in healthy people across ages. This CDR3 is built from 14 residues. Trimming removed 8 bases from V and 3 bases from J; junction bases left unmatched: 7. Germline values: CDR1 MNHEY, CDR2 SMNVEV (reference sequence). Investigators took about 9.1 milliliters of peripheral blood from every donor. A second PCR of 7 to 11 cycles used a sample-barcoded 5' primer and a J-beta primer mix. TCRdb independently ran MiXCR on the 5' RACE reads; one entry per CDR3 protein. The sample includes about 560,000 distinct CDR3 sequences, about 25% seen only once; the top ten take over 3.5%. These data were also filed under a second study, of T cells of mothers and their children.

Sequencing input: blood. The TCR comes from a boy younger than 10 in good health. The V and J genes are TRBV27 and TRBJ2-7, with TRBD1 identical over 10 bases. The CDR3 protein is CASSRGQGVYEQYF. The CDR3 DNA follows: TGTGCCAGCTCCCGCGGACAGGGGGTCTACGAGCAGTACTTC.